This T cell receptor beta chain appears in the sequencing data of a study of blood T cells in healthy people across ages (dated by TCRdb to the mid-2010s). About the investigation overall: In model experiments, roughly one uniquely barcoded TCR beta cDNA molecule per two T cells was captured by template switching. Two additional independent replicas of 1 million unique cDNA reads from the same blood draw were analyzed for two donors (one aged 18 to 30 and one aged 80 or older). Donors of different ages were randomly distributed across sequencing lanes to avoid experimental bias. The donors were split into four age groups: young (average around 16 years), middle-aged (roughly 40), aged (62) and long-lived (approximately 89). Age-related changes in TCR beta repertoire diversity were measured in the study by deep sequencing normalized with unique cDNA molecular identifiers.

Measured from the cysteine to the phenylalanine, the CDR3 is 16 residues long. Left in the record is the CDR3 DNA by itself, 48 bases read in frame from the first base. Looking up the germline V gene (reference sequence) yields CDR1 MNHNY and CDR2 SVGAGI. This clonotype was seen only a few times. The antigen it binds to is not known. One base away there is no much larger clone; base qualities are not given. Broader findings and caveats from the paper: As age increased, observed TCR beta diversity per million T cells dropped in a roughly linear way, and a significant reduction was already evident by age 40. Observed TCR beta diversity correlated strongly with the percentage of naive T cells measured by flow cytometry. The CMV infection status of donors was not known, potentially confounding age-related changes in expanded clonotypes. Conclusive comparison of naive and antigen-experienced compartments was prevented by the profiling of bulk unsorted PBMCs. Compared with the aged group, more naive CD4+ T cells, fewer expanded clones and increased TCR diversity were shown by the long-lived group, suggesting age selection. Estimates of total diversity based on one million sequenced T cells were considered lower bounds and underestimates.

Systemically healthy Caucasian individuals from Russia, some 38 in total and aged roughly 6 to 90 years, were included as donors. Roughly 11 milliliters of peripheral blood were drawn from each donor into EDTA-treated Vacutainer tubes. PBMCs were isolated by Ficoll-Paque density-gradient centrifugation, with at least 7 million obtained per sample. Trizol reagent was used to extract total RNA from the PBMCs, yielding at least 5.5 micrograms per sample. For every donor, an aliquot of PBMCs went through flow cytometry to measure the percentages of naive CD45RAhigh/CD27high T cells. Library preparation used 5' RACE. Sequenced on an Illumina HiSeq 2500. A second PCR of roughly 6 to 11 cycles was performed with a sample-barcoded 5' primer and a J-beta primer mix. A unique molecular identifier was introduced onto each TCR beta cDNA molecule by a template-switch 5' adaptor carrying 12 random nucleotides. At least 3 million CDR3-containing paired-end reads were obtained from each sample. The Mint cDNA synthesis kit, primed by a TRBC-specific oligonucleotide, was used to synthesize first-strand cDNA from all RNA. All cDNA was treated with uracil-DNA glycosylase and then went through a first 18-cycle PCR with the universal primers M1SS and BC2_uni_R. In the source study's methods: For normalization, 1 million high-quality reads were randomly selected from each sample, with every read carrying a distinct molecular identifier. Reads sharing molecular identifiers were discarded rather than binned into consensus sequences. MiTCR, run with a Q25 quality threshold and the strictest error-elimination algorithm, handled CDR3 identification, clonotype clustering and error correction. A nonparametric unseen species model using Euler transformation provided a lower-bound estimate of total TCR beta diversity. The public reads were reprocessed in TCRdb via fastp at Q25 and MiXCR, keeping in-frame beta chains. Each CDR3 protein appears once, grouped with its most common genes and DNA. The V and J calls were determined by TCRdb, not by the authors. For this sample the table gives some 290,000 distinct CDR3 sequences, of which roughly 27% were detected only once. The ten largest make up approximately 29% of the sample.

The chain joins TRBV6-6 to TRBJ2-5, and 8 junction bases match TRBD2. The J call could be wrong; TRBJ2-1 is a better fit for the DNA end. Material for sequencing was blood. The clonotype originates from a woman in her 70s in good health. The DNA sequence is TGTGCCAGCTCCCAATGGATCAGCGGGGGTCCCTTTGAGCAGTTCTTC. Protein translation: CASSQWISGGPFEQFF.